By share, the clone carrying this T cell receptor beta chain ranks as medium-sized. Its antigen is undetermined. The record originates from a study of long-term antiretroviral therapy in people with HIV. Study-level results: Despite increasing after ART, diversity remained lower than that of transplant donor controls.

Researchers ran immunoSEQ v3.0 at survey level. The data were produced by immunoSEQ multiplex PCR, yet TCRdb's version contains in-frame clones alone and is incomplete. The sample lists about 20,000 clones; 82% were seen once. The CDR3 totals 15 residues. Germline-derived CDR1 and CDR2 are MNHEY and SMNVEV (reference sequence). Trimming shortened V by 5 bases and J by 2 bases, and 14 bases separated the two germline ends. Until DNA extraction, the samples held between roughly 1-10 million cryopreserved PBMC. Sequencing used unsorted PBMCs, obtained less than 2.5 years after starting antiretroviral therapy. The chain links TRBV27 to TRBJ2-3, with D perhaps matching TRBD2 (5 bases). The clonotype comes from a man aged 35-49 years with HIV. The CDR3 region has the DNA TGTGCCAGCAGTCCCATGACTACCTCCACAGATACGCAGTATTTT. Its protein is CASSPMTTSTDTQYF.